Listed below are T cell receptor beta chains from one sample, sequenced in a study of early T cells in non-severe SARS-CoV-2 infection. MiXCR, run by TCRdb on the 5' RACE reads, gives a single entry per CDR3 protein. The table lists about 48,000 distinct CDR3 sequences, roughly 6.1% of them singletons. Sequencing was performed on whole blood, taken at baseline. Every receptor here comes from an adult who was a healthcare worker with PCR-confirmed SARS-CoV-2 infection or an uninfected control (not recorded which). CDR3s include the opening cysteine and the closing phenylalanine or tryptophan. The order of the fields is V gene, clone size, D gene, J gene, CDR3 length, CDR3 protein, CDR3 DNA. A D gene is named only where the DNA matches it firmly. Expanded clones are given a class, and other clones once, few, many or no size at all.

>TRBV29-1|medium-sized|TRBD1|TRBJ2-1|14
CSGTLGQGANEQFF
TGCAGCGGGACGCTGGGACAGGGGGCCAATGAGCAGTTCTTC
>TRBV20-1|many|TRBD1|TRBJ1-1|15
CSARDLQGAGTEAFF
TGCAGTGCTAGAGACCTGCAGGGGGCCGGGACTGAAGCTTTCTTT
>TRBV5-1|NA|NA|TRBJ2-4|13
CASSETAKNIQYF
TGCGCCAGCAGCGAAACAGCCAAAAACATTCAGTACTTC
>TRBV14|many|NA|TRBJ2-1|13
CASSQGWSNEQFF
TGTGCCAGCAGCCAAGGATGGTCAAATGAGCAGTTCTTC
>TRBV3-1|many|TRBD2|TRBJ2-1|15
CASSQDMRLAGEQFF
TGTGCCAGCAGCCAAGATATGAGACTAGCGGGAGAGCAGTTCTTC
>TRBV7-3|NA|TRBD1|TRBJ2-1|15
CASSSRTGLHNEQFF
TGTGCCAGCAGCTCACGGACAGGGCTCCACAATGAGCAGTTCTTC
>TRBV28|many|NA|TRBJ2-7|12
CASRGRRYEQYF
TGTGCCAGCAGGGGTAGAAGGTACGAGCAGTACTTC
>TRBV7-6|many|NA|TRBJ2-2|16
CASSLKRPAGTGELFF
TGTGCCAGCAGCTTAAAGCGGCCGGCGGGCACCGGGGAGCTGTTTTTT
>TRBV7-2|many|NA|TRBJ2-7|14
CASSLGFALYEQYF
TGTGCCAGCAGCCTTGGTTTCGCCCTCTACGAGCAGTACTTC
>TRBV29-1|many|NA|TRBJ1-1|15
CSVDPRELSDTEAFF
TGCAGCGTAGATCCCAGGGAATTGAGCGACACTGAAGCTTTCTTT
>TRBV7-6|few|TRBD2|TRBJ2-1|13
CASSLGLGNEQFF
TGTGCCAGCAGTTTGGGACTAGGGAATGAGCAGTTCTTC
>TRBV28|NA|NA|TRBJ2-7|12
CASSFSNGEQYF
TGTGCCAGCAGTTTTTCGAACGGGGAGCAGTACTTC
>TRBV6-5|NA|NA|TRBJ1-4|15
CASSYSNRVKEKLFF
TGTGCCAGCAGTTACTCTAACAGGGTTAAGGAAAAACTGTTTTTT
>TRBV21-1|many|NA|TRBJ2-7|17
CATGRVQPEKRAYEQYF
TGTGCCACTGGTCGAGTCCAGCCAGAAAAACGTGCCTACGAGCAGTACTTC
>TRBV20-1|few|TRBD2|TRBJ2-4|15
CSAFLAGVAKNIQYF
TGCAGTGCTTTCCTAGCGGGAGTGGCCAAAAACATTCAGTACTTC
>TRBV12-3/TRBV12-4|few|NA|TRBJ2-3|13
CASSQGLGDTQYF
TGTGCCAGCAGCCAGGGGTTGGGGGATACGCAGTATTTT
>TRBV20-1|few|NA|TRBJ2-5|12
CSAGQDQETQYF
TGCAGTGCTGGGCAGGATCAAGAGACCCAGTACTTC
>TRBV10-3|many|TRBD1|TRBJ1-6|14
CAISRDSDNSPLHF
TGTGCCATCAGCCGGGACAGCGATAATTCACCCCTCCACTTT
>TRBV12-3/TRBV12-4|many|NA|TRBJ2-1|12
CASSFLRDEQFF
TGTGCCAGCAGTTTCCTGAGGGACGAGCAGTTCTTC
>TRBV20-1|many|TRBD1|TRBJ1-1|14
CSAEAGTGNTEAFF
TGCAGTGCTGAGGCCGGGACAGGGAACACTGAAGCTTTCTTT
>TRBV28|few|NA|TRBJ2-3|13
CASSSGYTDTQYF
TGTGCCAGCAGTTCCGGCTACACAGATACGCAGTATTTT
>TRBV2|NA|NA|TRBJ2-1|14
CASSPLSSYNEQFF
TGTGCCAGCAGTCCCCTCAGCTCCTACAATGAGCAGTTCTTC
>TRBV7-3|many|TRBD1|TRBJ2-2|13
CASSLGTVGELFF
TGTGCCAGCAGCCTAGGGACAGTCGGGGAGCTGTTTTTT
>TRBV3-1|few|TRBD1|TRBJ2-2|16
CASSPTDRGNTGELFF
TGTGCCAGCAGCCCGACGGACAGGGGCAACACCGGGGAGCTGTTTTTT
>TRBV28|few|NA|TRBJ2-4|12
CASSRDTNIQYF
TGTGCCAGCAGTCGGGACACCAACATTCAGTACTTC
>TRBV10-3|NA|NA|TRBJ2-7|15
CAISESGATAYEQYF
TGTGCCATCAGTGAGTCAGGGGCGACCGCCTACGAGCAGTACTTC
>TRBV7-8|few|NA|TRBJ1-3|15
CASSFSGATGNTIYF
TGTGCCAGCAGCTTTTCAGGGGCGACTGGAAACACCATATATTTT
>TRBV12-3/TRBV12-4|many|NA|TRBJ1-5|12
CASKRGSQPQHF
TGTGCCAGCAAGCGGGGTTCGCAGCCCCAGCATTTT
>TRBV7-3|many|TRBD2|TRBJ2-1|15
CASSISGSWGNEQFF
TGTGCCAGCAGCATTAGCGGGAGCTGGGGGAATGAGCAGTTCTTC
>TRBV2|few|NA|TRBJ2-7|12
CASTSDLYEQYF
TGTGCCAGCACATCGGACCTCTACGAGCAGTACTTC
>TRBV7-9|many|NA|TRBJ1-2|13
CASISGAGYGYTF
TGTGCCAGCATTTCAGGGGCAGGGTATGGCTACACCTTC
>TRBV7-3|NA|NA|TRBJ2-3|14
CASSLTDGGEAQYF
TGTGCCAGCAGCTTGACCGACGGGGGAGAGGCGCAGTATTTT
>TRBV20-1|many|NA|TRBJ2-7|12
CSAPRPGDEQYF
TGCAGTGCTCCCCGACCCGGGGACGAGCAGTACTTC
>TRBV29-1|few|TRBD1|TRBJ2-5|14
CSGGRQGRGETQYF
TGCAGCGGGGGGCGACAGGGTCGGGGCGAGACCCAGTACTTC
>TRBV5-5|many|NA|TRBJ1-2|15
CASSLVGQMIHGYTF
TGTGCCAGCAGCTTGGTCGGCCAGATGATCCATGGCTACACCTTC
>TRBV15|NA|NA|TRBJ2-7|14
CATSREVGQYEQYF
TGTGCCACCAGCAGAGAGGTTGGACAGTACGAGCAGTACTTC
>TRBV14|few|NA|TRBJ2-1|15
CASSLATTPAAEQFF
TGTGCCAGCAGCCTTGCTACAACACCAGCGGCGGAGCAGTTCTTC
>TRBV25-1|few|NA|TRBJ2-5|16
CASSDGPDRFQETQYF
TGTGCCAGCAGTGACGGGCCGGACCGCTTCCAAGAGACCCAGTACTTC
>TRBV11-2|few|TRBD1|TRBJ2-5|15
CASSVRDRAVKTQYF
TGTGCCAGCAGCGTACGGGACAGGGCGGTTAAGACCCAGTACTTC
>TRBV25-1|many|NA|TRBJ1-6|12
CASSEGGSPLHF
TGTGCCAGCAGTGAGGGGGGTTCACCCCTCCACTTT
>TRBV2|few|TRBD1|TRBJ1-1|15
CASRVGTASWAEAFF
TGTGCCAGCAGGGTCGGGACAGCAAGTTGGGCTGAAGCTTTCTTT